This T cell receptor (beta chain) was identified during a study of regulatory T cells in long-lasting Graves disease. Time point specified: newly diagnosed GD, antithyroid drugs for less than 3 months. Isolated PBMC RNA provided the starting material for the TCR library. The collection involved drawing around 10 milliliters of peripheral blood into EDTA tubes. Trimming cost V 3 bases and J 8 bases, with 17 bases left between them. This CDR3 contains 15 residues. Germline CDR1 ENHRY, CDR2 SYGVKD. Library construction for TCR beta used iRepertoire HTBI primers and Arm-PCR of CDR3 regions. Via MiXCR, TCRdb re-called the multiplex PCR reads, giving one row per CDR3 protein. The repertoire holds 500,000 or so distinct CDR3 sequences, around 15% seen once, with less than 15% in the top ten. This clonotype was picked up a small number of times. Another study also made use of these data, one on T cells in Graves' hyperthyroidism and ophthalmopathy. Turning to that study: The HTBI primer set drove a first-round RT-PCR of the TCR CDR3. The majority of expanded thyroid clonotypes above 0.001 also appeared in blood.

Sequencing was performed on peripheral blood mononuclear cells (PBMCs), taken at new diagnosis, from a patient treated with antithyroid drugs. This receptor was taken from a man in his forties with Graves disease. The J gene is TRBJ2-1, the V gene TRBV10-3; perhaps TRBD2 as D (7 bases). The CDR3 reads CAISDTSKGGDEQFF. CDR3 DNA sequence: TGTGCCATCAGTGACACTTCCAAAGGGGGGGATGAGCAGTTCTTC.